These 11 T cell receptor beta chains came from one sample sequenced in a study of cytomegalovirus exposure and HLA in healthy donors. PCR was performed using 60 Vbeta and 13 Jbeta primers. Repertoires were generated with immunoSEQ multiplex PCR, while TCRdb's copy carries only in-frame clones and drops some. The sample lists approximately 250,000 clones, about 77% occurring once. Sequenced input: PBMCs. Receptors originate from a boy between 5 and 17 years old in good health and CMV-seronegative.

This chain joins TRBV29-1 and TRBJ1-5; TRBD1 might be the D (5 bases). Trimming cost V 5 bases and J 7 bases, with 15 bases left between them. This CDR3 spans 13 amino acids. The germline CDR1 and CDR2 sequences are SQVTM and ANQGSEA. Here the CDR3 DNA reads TGCAGCGTTCGCCGCAGGGAAGGGCAGCCCCAGCATTTT. Translation: CSVRRREGQPQHF.

The chain is built from TRBV5-4 and TRBJ2-1; 11 bases are a match to TRBD2. Germline loops: CDR1 SGHNT, CDR2 YYREEE (reference sequence). Germline trimming cut 1 base from V and 4 bases from J; bases unmatched to any gene: 7. The CDR3 has 17 amino acids. This CDR3 reads CASSLPIAGGSYNEQFF. The CDR3 region has the DNA TGTGCCAGCAGCTTGCCTATAGCGGGAGGGTCATACAATGAGCAGTTCTTC.

This clone was seen a few times. The chain couples TRBV5-1 to TRBJ2-3; TRBD2 might be the D (6 bases). Germline V gene lookup returns CDR1 SGHRS and CDR2 YFSETQ. This CDR3 is 14 amino acids long. Between the trimmed V and J ends, which lost 0 bases and 5 bases, there was a span of 10 bases. The CDR3: CASSLGGIGDTQYF. The CDR3 DNA is TGCGCCAGCAGCTTGGGCGGGATCGGAGATACGCAGTATTTT. Looking up the rest from reference TRBV5-1 and TRBJ2-3 gives the full variable domain: KAGVTQTPRYLIKTRGQQVTLSCSPISGHRSVSWYQQTPGQGLQFLFEYFSETQRNKGNFPGRFSGRQFSNSRSEMNVSTLELGDSALYLCASSLGGIGDTQYFGPGTRLTVL.

This chain joins TRBV27 and TRBJ1-2; weak D call: TRBD1 (5 bases). The V and J ends lost 3 bases and 3 bases respectively, with 14 bases between them. The CDR3 loop spans 15 amino acids. Germline values: CDR1 MNHEY, CDR2 SMNVEV (reference sequence). The CDR3 sequence is CASSFSGSRDYGYTF. CDR3 nucleotides: TGTGCCAGCAGTTTTTCAGGGTCCCGTGACTATGGCTACACCTTC.

In nucleotides, the CDR3 is TGCGCCAGCAGTGACGGACAGGATGAAAAACTGTTTTTT. Protein sequence: CASSDGQDEKLFF. V gene TRBV10-1 combines with J gene TRBJ1-4, with TRBD1 identical over 7 bases. The germline gives CDR1 WNHNN, CDR2 SYGVQD (reference sequence). The CDR3 consists of 13 residues. With 3 bases clipped from V and 6 bases from J, the junction kept 1 base outside the gene matches.

This rearrangement joins TRBV6-5 to TRBJ1-3; D is possibly TRBD1 (5 bases). V dropped 4 bases and J dropped 1 base, with 8 bases sitting between them. The CDR3 is 14 amino acids. Germline loops: CDR1 MNHEY, CDR2 SVGAGI. CDR3 nucleotide sequence: TGTGCCAGCAGTTTCCAGGGTTCTGGAAACACCATATATTTT. As protein: CASSFQGSGNTIYF.

The chain combines TRBV9 with TRBJ1-1; D possibly corresponds to TRBD1 (5 bases). Germline assignment: CDR1 SGDLS and CDR2 YYNGEE. The ends were cut back, 5 bases at V and 0 bases at J, with 11 bases in the middle. CDR3 size: 14 residues. The CDR3 bases are TGTGCCAGCAGAGCCCGGGGGGTGAACACTGAAGCTTTCTTT. Amino acid sequence: CASRARGVNTEAFF.

The chain couples TRBV2 to TRBJ2-3; the D is unclear. CDR3 length: 13 amino acids. Germline V gene data show CDR1 as SNHLY and CDR2 as FYNNEI. The V and J ends lost 5 bases and 2 bases respectively, with 8 bases between them. The CDR3 bases are TGTGCCAGCAGTCCCCCTTTCACAGATACGCAGTATTTT. It translates to CASSPPFTDTQYF.

This clone was recorded once. The rearrangement links TRBV5-5 to TRBJ1-2; 7 bases align to TRBD1. This CDR3 contains 17 residues. Germline V gives CDR1 SGHKS, CDR2 YYEKEE (reference sequence). With 4 bases clipped from V and 4 bases from J, the junction kept 16 bases outside the gene matches. CDR3 sequence: CASSPPGTVPTPYGYTF. The CDR3, as DNA: TGTGCCAGCAGCCCACCCGGGACAGTCCCGACCCCCTATGGCTACACCTTC.

The chain couples TRBV6-6 to TRBJ2-1, with 7 bases lining up with TRBD2. J was trimmed by 2 bases and V by 2 bases; bases with no gene match: 6. This CDR3 has 16 residues. Germline loops: CDR1 MNHNY, CDR2 SVGAGI (reference sequence). The CDR3 region is CASSYTPGGTYNEQFF. CDR3 nucleotides: TGTGCCAGCAGTTACACACCGGGGGGTACCTACAATGAGCAGTTCTTC.

The chain links TRBV7-8 to TRBJ2-4; D might be TRBD1 (6 bases). This CDR3 contains 13 residues. Trimming took 3 bases from V and 9 from J, leaving 12 bases between them. In germline, CDR1 is SGHVS, CDR2 FQNEAQ. The CDR3 nucleotides read TGTGCCAGCAGCTTGGGGGCCCAGGGCATTCAGTACTTC. Protein: CASSLGAQGIQYF.